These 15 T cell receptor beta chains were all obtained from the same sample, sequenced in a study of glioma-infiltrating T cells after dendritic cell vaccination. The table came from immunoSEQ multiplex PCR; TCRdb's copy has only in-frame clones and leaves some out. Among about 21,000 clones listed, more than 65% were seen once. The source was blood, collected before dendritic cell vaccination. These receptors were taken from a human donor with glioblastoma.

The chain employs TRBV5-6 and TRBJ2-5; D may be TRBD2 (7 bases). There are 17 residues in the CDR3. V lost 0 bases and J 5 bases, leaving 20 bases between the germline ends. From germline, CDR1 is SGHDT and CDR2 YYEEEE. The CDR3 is CASSLVVRGGSGETQYF. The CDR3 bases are TGTGCCAGCAGCTTGGTAGTCAGGGGAGGGTCGGGGGAGACCCAGTACTTC.

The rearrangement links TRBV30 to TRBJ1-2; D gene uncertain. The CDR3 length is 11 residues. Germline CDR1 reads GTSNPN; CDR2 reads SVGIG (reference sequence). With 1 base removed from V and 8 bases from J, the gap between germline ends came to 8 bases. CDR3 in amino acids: CAWSAYEGYTF. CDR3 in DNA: TGTGCCTGGAGTGCTTACGAGGGCTACACCTTC.

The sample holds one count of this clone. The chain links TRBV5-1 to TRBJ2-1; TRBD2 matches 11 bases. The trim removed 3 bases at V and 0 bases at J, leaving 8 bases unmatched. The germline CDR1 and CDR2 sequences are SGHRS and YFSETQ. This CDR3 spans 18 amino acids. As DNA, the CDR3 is TGCGCCAGCAGCTCGAGTTTTAGCGGGAGGGCCTCCTACAATGAGCAGTTCTTC. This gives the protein CASSSSFSGRASYNEQFF.

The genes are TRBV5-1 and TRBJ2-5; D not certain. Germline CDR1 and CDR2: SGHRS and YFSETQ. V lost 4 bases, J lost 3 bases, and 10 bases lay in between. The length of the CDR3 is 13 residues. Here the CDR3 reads CASSPTWKETQYF. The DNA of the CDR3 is TGCGCCAGCAGCCCGACATGGAAAGAGACCCAGTACTTC.

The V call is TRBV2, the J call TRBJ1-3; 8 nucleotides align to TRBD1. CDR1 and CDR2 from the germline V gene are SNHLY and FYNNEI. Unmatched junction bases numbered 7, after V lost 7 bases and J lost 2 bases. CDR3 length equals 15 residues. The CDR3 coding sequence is TGTGCCAGCACTCTAGCAGGGGGCCCTGGAAACACCATATATTTT. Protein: CASTLAGGPGNTIYF.

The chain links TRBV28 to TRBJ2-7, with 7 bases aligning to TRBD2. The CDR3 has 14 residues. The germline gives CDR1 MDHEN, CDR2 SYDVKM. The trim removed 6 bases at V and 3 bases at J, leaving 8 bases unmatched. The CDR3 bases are TGTGCCAGCAGAGTGGGGGGAGGGCTCTACGAGCAGTACTTC. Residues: CASRVGGGLYEQYF.

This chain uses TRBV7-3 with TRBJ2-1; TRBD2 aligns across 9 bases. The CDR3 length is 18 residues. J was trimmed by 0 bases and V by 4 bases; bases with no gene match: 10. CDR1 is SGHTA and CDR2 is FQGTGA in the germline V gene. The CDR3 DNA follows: TGTGCCAGCAGCTCCCGGGGGCTAGCGGGACGCTCCTACAATGAGCAGTTCTTC. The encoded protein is CASSSRGLAGRSYNEQFF.

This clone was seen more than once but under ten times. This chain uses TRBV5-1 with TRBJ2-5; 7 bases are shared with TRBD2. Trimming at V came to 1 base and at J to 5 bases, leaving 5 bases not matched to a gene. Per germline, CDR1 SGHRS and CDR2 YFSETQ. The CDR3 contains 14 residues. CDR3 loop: CASSLTSAQETQYF. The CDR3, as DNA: TGCGCCAGCAGCTTGACTAGCGCCCAGGAGACCCAGTACTTC. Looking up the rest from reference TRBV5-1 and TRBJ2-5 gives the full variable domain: KAGVTQTPRYLIKTRGQQVTLSCSPISGHRSVSWYQQTPGQGLQFLFEYFSETQRNKGNFPGRFSGRQFSNSRSEMNVSTLELGDSALYLCASSLTSAQETQYFGPGTRLLVL.

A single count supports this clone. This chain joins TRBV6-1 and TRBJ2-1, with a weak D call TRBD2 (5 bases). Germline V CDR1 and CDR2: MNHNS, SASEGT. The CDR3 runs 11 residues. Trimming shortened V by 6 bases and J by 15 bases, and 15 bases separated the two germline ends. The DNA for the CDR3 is TGTGCCAGCAGGGATCCGAGGGTACGGTTCTTC. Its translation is CASRDPRVRFF.

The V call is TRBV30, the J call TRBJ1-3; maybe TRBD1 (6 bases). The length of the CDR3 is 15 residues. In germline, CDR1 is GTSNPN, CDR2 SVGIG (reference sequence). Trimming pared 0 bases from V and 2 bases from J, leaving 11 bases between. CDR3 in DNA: TGTGCCTGGAGTGTAGCAGGGGTCGCTGGAAACACCATATATTTT. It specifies CAWSVAGVAGNTIYF.

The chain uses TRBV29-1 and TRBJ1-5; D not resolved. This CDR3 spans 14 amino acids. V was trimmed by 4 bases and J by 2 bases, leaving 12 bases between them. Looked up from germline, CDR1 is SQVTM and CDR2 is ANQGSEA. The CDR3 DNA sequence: TGCAGCGTTGCTCAGGCCGGGGGCAATCAGCCCCAGCATTTT. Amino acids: CSVAQAGGNQPQHF.

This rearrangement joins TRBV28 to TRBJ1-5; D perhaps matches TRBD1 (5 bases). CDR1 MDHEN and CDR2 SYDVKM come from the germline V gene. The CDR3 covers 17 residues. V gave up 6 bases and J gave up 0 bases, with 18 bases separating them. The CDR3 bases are TGTGCCAGCAGCTACGGCGGGGGGGAAATTAGCAATCAGCCCCAGCATTTT. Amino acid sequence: CASSYGGGEISNQPQHF. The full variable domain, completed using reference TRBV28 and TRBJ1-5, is DVKVTQSSRYLVKRTGEKVFLECVQDMDHENMFWYRQDPGLGLRLIYFSYDVKMKEKGDIPEGYSVSREKKERFSLILESASTNQTSMYLCASSYGGGEISNQPQHFGDGTRLSIL.

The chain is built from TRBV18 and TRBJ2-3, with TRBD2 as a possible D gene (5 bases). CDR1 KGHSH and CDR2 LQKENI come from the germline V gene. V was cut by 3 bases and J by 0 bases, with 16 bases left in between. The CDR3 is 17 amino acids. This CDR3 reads CASSPKATTFSTDTQYF. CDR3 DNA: TGTGCCAGCTCACCGAAAGCGACTACCTTTAGCACAGATACGCAGTATTTT.

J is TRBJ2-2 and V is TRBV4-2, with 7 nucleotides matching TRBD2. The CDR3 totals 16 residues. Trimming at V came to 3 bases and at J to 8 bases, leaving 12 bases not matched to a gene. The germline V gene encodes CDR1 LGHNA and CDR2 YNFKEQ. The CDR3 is CASSQYFTRETGELFF. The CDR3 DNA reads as TGTGCCAGCAGCCAGTACTTCACGCGGGAGACGGGGGAGCTGTTTTTT.

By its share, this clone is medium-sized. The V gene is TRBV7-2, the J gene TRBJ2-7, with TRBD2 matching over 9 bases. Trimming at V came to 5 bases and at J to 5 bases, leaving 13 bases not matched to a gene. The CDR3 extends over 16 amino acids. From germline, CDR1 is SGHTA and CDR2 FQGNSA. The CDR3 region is CASSGIAGELGHEQYF. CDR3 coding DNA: TGTGCCAGCAGCGGAATAGCGGGAGAGCTCGGCCACGAGCAGTACTTC.